The 15 T cell receptor beta chains presented below share a single source sample, sequenced in a study of OX40 agonist ivuxolimab in advanced cancers. The protocol was immunoSEQ multiplex PCR, while the TCRdb copy is restricted to in-frame clones and leaves out a portion. This repertoire shows fewer than 25,000 clones, approximately 86% found once; its top ten account for around 52%. The material sequenced was CD4+ or CD8+ T cells sorted from blood, taken in a trial of the OX40 agonist ivuxolimab. These receptors were taken from an adult with an advanced solid tumor such as melanoma, head and neck, liver or kidney cancer.

This clone turned up a few times. The chain combines TRBV5-6 with TRBJ1-2; TRBD1 matches 7 bases. CDR1 is SGHDT and CDR2 is YYEEEE in the germline V gene. Trimming took 2 bases from V and 6 from J; bases not matched to a gene: 7. The CDR3 has 14 amino acids. CDR3 sequence (DNA): TGTGCCAGCAGCTTAGGGGGCAGGAGAGATGGCTACACCTTC. As protein: CASSLGGRRDGYTF.

This clone was detected only a few times. The chain uses TRBV2 and TRBJ1-4; D not certain. The CDR3 extends over 11 amino acids. The germline V gene encodes CDR1 SNHLY and CDR2 FYNNEI. Trimming removed 6 bases from V and 7 bases from J, with 6 bases in between. The CDR3 DNA sequence: TGTGCCAGCAGGTGGGGTGAAAAACTGTTTTTT. Its protein product is CASRWGEKLFF.

V is TRBV5-1 and J is TRBJ2-7, with unresolved D. The V and J ends lost 0 bases and 0 bases respectively, with 10 bases between them. The CDR3 covers 15 residues. Germline CDR1 reads SGHRS; CDR2 reads YFSETQ. CDR3: CASSLEFFSSYEQYF. The CDR3 DNA is TGCGCCAGCAGCTTGGAGTTCTTCAGCTCCTACGAGCAGTACTTC.

The V and J genes are TRBV19 and TRBJ2-3; 9 bases map to TRBD1. The germline V gene encodes CDR1 LNHDA and CDR2 SQIVND (reference sequence). The CDR3 length is 12 residues. The V gene end was trimmed by 1 base and the J gene end by 15 bases; junction bases not matched to a gene: 5. CDR3 region: CASSIGTGELYF. CDR3 sequence (DNA): TGTGCCAGTAGTATAGGGACAGGGGAATTATATTTT.

The chain is built from TRBV5-6 and TRBJ2-7; D ambiguous. With 0 bases removed from V and 2 bases from J, the gap between germline ends came to 9 bases. This CDR3 has 14 residues. The germline CDR1 and CDR2 sequences are SGHDT and YYEEEE. CDR3 sequence: CASSLAGETYEQYF. CDR3 DNA sequence: TGTGCCAGCAGCTTGGCTGGGGAAACCTACGAGCAGTACTTC. The full variable domain, in which reference TRBV5-6 and TRBJ2-7 provide the parts outside the CDR3, is DAGVTQSPTHLIKTRGQQVTLRCSPKSGHDTVSWYQQALGQGPQFIFQYYEEEERQRGNFPDRFSGHQFPNYSSELNVNALLLGDSALYLCASSLAGETYEQYFGPGTRLTVT.

This chain joins TRBV5-1 and TRBJ1-1; 7 positions match TRBD1. J lost 1 base, V lost 4 bases, and 7 bases had no gene match. There are 15 residues in the CDR3. Germline CDR1 SGHRS, CDR2 YFSETQ. CDR3 nucleotide sequence: TGCGCCAGCAGCCCCGGCGCAGGGGGGAACACTGAAGCTTTCTTT. Residues: CASSPGAGGNTEAFF.

This clone was seen a single time. The V gene is TRBV21-1, the J gene TRBJ1-5; TRBD1, as called in the table, went unchecked against the DNA. TRBV21-1 is marked as a pseudogene. CDR3 length: 16 residues. CDR3 in DNA: TGTGCCAGCAGCAATCCGCGCCTGACAGGGGATCAGCCCCAGCATTTT. Amino acid sequence: CASSNPRLTGDQPQHF.

This clone occurred a few times. V and J are TRBV6-4 and TRBJ1-1, with D tentatively TRBD1 (6 bases). Germline loops: CDR1 MRHNA, CDR2 SNTAGT. V dropped 6 bases and J dropped 0 bases, with 26 bases sitting between them. This CDR3 has 19 amino acids. The chain's CDR3 is CASSEGPTGHITMNTEAFF. The CDR3, as DNA: TGTGCCAGCAGCGAAGGACCCACGGGACACATCACCATGAACACTGAAGCTTTCTTT.

The chain has TRBV27 and TRBJ2-2; 8 bases align to TRBD2. CDR1 MNHEY and CDR2 SMNVEV come from the germline V gene (reference sequence). Unmatched junction bases numbered 5, after V lost 3 bases and J lost 5 bases. The CDR3 sequence is 15 residues long. The CDR3 loop is CASSFGGGWTGELFF. The CDR3 nucleotides are TGTGCCAGCAGTTTCGGGGGGGGATGGACCGGGGAGCTGTTTTTT.

V and J are TRBV6-4 and TRBJ2-6; TRBD1 matches 9 bases. The CDR3 is 17 amino acids. Germline trimming cut 0 bases from V and 1 base from J; bases unmatched to any gene: 1. Germline CDR1 MRHNA, CDR2 SNTAGT. CDR3 coding DNA: TGTGCCAGCAGTGACTCGACAGGGGGGTCTGGGGCCAACGTCCTGACTTTC. It specifies CASSDSTGGSGANVLTF.

The rearrangement links TRBV4-3 to TRBJ2-7; no firm D call. V lost 1 base and J lost 0, with 10 bases in between. Germline loops: CDR1 LGHNA, CDR2 YSLEER. This CDR3 is 15 amino acids long. CDR3 sequence (DNA): TGCGCCAGCAGCCAAGTTGTGACACCCTCCTACGAGCAGTACTTC. Amino acids: CASSQVVTPSYEQYF.

The rearrangement uses TRBV5-6 and TRBJ2-7; D is possibly TRBD1 (6 bases). The CDR3 is 15 residues long. Trimming took off 4 bases at V and 5 bases at J, with 19 bases between the two ends. In germline, CDR1 is SGHDT, CDR2 YYEEEE. This CDR3 is CASSPWAGARDEQYF. DNA of the CDR3: TGTGCCAGCAGCCCATGGGCAGGGGCGCGTGACGAGCAGTACTTC.

As DNA, the CDR3 is TGTGCCAGCAGTTTAACAGGGGGCCTCTCTGGGGCCAACGTCCTGACTTTC. As protein: CASSLTGGLSGANVLTF. This sequence joins TRBV27 and TRBJ2-6, with 9 nucleotides matching TRBD1. The V gene's germline CDR1 is MNHEY and CDR2 SMNVEV (reference sequence). The J segment lost 0 bases and the V segment lost 2 bases, leaving 2 bases of the junction unmatched. The CDR3 extends over 17 amino acids.

The chain has TRBV11-2 and TRBJ2-3; D unresolved. V shed 1 base and J shed 1 base, with 9 bases lying between them. Germline loops: CDR1 SGHAT, CDR2 FQNNGV. There are 15 residues in the CDR3. The CDR3, as DNA: TGTGCCAGCAGCTTAGCGTCCCAGGGCACAGATACGCAGTATTTT. It specifies CASSLASQGTDTQYF.

The sample holds one count of this clone. The CDR3 nucleotides read TGTGCCAGCTCACCAGGAGGGTATGGATCCTACGAGCAGTACTTC. As protein: CASSPGGYGSYEQYF. This sequence joins TRBV18 and TRBJ2-7; tentatively, D is TRBD2 (6 bases). CDR3 size: 15 residues. Per germline, CDR1 KGHSH and CDR2 LQKENI. V shed 2 bases and J shed 1 base, with 12 bases lying between them.